This entry lists 19 T cell receptor beta chains sequenced from one sample in a study of CD8+ T cells in alopecia areata. RNA extraction was followed by reverse transcription into cDNA, which acted as the sequencing template. Libraries were prepared by immunoSEQ multiplex PCR; TCRdb keeps only in-frame clonotypes and omits some of them. The sample carries hundreds of thousands of clones, 58% recorded once. The treatment here: oral pan-JAK inhibitor, 5-10 mg twice daily. Sequencing was performed on CD4+ T cells sorted from blood, taken at week 24, from a patient treated with tofacitinib. These receptors all stem from a human donor with alopecia areata.

The chain links TRBV20-1 to TRBJ1-2; D possibly corresponds to TRBD1 (5 bases). CDR1 is DFQATT and CDR2 is SNEGSKA in the germline V gene (reference sequence). The CDR3 spans 11 residues. Deletions cut 6 bases from V and 6 bases from J, with 11 bases between. CDR3 coding DNA: TGCAGTGCCCCCCAAGGGGATGGCTACACCTTC. Residues: CSAPQGDGYTF.

The rearrangement links TRBV5-1 to TRBJ1-1; a possible D gene is TRBD1 (6 bases). The CDR3 has 13 residues. Germline V gene sequence: CDR1 SGHRS, CDR2 YFSETQ. The V end lost 4 bases, the J end lost 1 base, and 8 bases lay between the germline ends. The CDR3 DNA reads TGCGCCAGCAGCGACAGGCAGAACACTGAAGCTTTCTTT. As protein: CASSDRQNTEAFF.

In its sample, this clone was seen once. The rearrangement links TRBV7-2 to TRBJ2-7, with D perhaps TRBD2 (5 bases). Germline loops: CDR1 SGHTA, CDR2 FQGNSA. CDR3 length: 15 amino acids. V dropped 1 base and J dropped 4 bases, with 14 bases sitting between them. CDR3 sequence: CASSLGLWRRYEQYF. CDR3 nucleotide sequence: TGTGCCAGCAGCTTAGGTCTGTGGAGGAGATACGAGCAGTACTTC.

About this clone: The sample carries other DNA sequences with the same CDR3. The rearrangement links TRBV5-1 to TRBJ2-2; D not resolved. This CDR3 is built from 13 residues. V was clipped by 0 bases and J by 2 bases, with 2 bases between them. Germline CDR1 reads SGHRS; CDR2 reads YFSETQ. The CDR3 loop is CASSLGNTGELFF. The CDR3 DNA sequence: TGCGCCAGCAGCTTGGGTAACACCGGGGAGCTGTTTTTT.

V gene TRBV11-2 combines with J gene TRBJ1-1; D not resolved. This CDR3 has 14 residues. V was pared by 5 bases and J by 6 bases, with 16 bases between. Germline CDR1 SGHAT, CDR2 FQNNGV. In DNA form, the CDR3 reads TGTGCCAGCAGCCCACCCTTGCGGGGATCTGAAGCTTTCTTT. It codes for CASSPPLRGSEAFF.

In DNA form, the CDR3 reads TGTGCCAGCAGCCTTGGACAGGGATACTCCTACGAGCAGTACTTC. It yields the protein CASSLGQGYSYEQYF. The rearrangement joins TRBV7-8 to TRBJ2-7; 8 bases align to TRBD1. The ends lost 5 bases at V and 0 bases at J; junction bases unmatched: 6. From germline, CDR1 is SGHVS and CDR2 FQNEAQ. The CDR3 loop spans 15 amino acids.

The rearrangement uses TRBV28 and TRBJ2-3; TRBD2 aligns across 12 bases. Unmatched junction bases numbered 7, after V lost 7 bases and J lost 5 bases. Germline CDR1 reads MDHEN; CDR2 reads SYDVKM. The CDR3 has 15 amino acids. The CDR3 DNA reads as TGTGCCAGCATCCCTAGCGGGGGGGCCAAAGATACGCAGTATTTT. Translated: CASIPSGGAKDTQYF.

The V gene is TRBV23-1, the J gene TRBJ1-2; no reliable D call. Being an ORF, TRBV23-1 has a function that is uncertain. There are 9 residues in the CDR3. Deletions cut 10 bases from V and 8 bases from J, with 8 bases between. In DNA, the CDR3 is TGCGCCACCGACAACGGCTACACCTTC. It is translated as CATDNGYTF.

J is TRBJ2-5 and V is TRBV30; D not certain. CDR3 length: 16 residues. The ends were cut back, 3 bases at V and 5 bases at J, with 22 bases in the middle. CDR1 GTSNPN and CDR2 SVGIG come from the germline V gene (reference sequence). CDR3 loop: CAWRPPPPPLAETQYF. The CDR3, as DNA: TGTGCCTGGAGGCCACCTCCTCCCCCCCTTGCGGAGACCCAGTACTTC.

The rearrangement links TRBV6-5 to TRBJ1-2; the match to TRBD1 covers 7 bases. V lost 5 bases, J lost 3 bases, and 3 bases stayed unmatched. The CDR3 consists of 13 residues. CDR1 is MNHEY, CDR2 SVGAGI, per germline. The CDR3 region has the DNA TGTGCCAGCAGTAAAACAGGGGACTATGGCTACACCTTC. Protein: CASSKTGDYGYTF.

The chain employs TRBV4-3 and TRBJ2-3, with a weak D call TRBD1 (5 bases). Germline V gene data show CDR1 as LGHNA and CDR2 as YSLEER. CDR3 size: 16 residues. The V end was cut by 4 bases, the J end by 5 bases, with 19 bases between. CDR3 loop: CASSLFGRVAEDTQYF. CDR3 in DNA: TGCGCCAGCAGCCTTTTTGGCAGGGTGGCGGAAGATACGCAGTATTTT.

This clone occurred a few times. This rearrangement joins TRBV5-4 to TRBJ2-5; D ambiguous. The CDR3 runs to 12 residues. Germline V gene data show CDR1 as SGHNT and CDR2 as YYREEE (reference sequence). The ends were cut back, 1 base at V and 2 bases at J, with 3 bases in the middle. CDR3 region: CASSLRQETQYF. The CDR3 DNA sequence: TGTGCCAGCAGCTTGAGACAAGAGACCCAGTACTTC.

The chain is built from TRBV27 and TRBJ1-5; TRBD1 matches 8 bases. The junction had 7 bases not matched to a gene; V was cut back by 6 bases and J by 6 bases. This CDR3 comprises 14 residues. Germline V gene lookup returns CDR1 MNHEY and CDR2 SMNVEV (reference sequence). For the CDR3, the DNA is TGTGCCAGCAGGCAGGGGACAGGAGGTCAGCCCCAGCATTTT. Protein sequence: CASRQGTGGQPQHF.

This chain connects TRBV7-2 to TRBJ2-3; 9 nucleotides match TRBD2. This CDR3 spans 16 amino acids. Trimming took 1 base from V and 2 from J; bases not matched to a gene: 4. Per the germline V gene, CDR1 is SGHTA and CDR2 is FQGNSA. CDR3 DNA sequence: TGTGCCAGCAGCTTAGGTCGCGGGGGGGACACAGATACGCAGTATTTT. Encoded protein: CASSLGRGGDTDTQYF.

This clone has at least ten counts. The chain uses TRBV4-1 and TRBJ1-2; D is unresolved. With 6 bases removed from V and 2 bases from J, the gap between germline ends came to 22 bases. Per the germline V gene, CDR1 is MGHRA and CDR2 is YSYEKL. The CDR3 totals 17 residues. The CDR3 bases are TGCGCCAGCAGGCTAACTTCTTCAACAGCTATCAACTATGGCTACACCTTC. As protein: CASRLTSSTAINYGYTF.

This clone has just a few counts. J is TRBJ1-1 and V is TRBV7-9; no reliable D call. The CDR3 sequence is 14 residues long. CDR1 and CDR2 (germline): SEHNR, FQNEAQ (reference sequence). The V end was cut by 2 bases, the J end by 4 bases, with 11 bases between. CDR3 in amino acids: CASSLSGESTEAFF. The CDR3 DNA follows: TGTGCCAGCAGCTTATCGGGTGAGAGCACTGAAGCTTTCTTT.

The chain joins TRBV29-1 to TRBJ1-5, with a weak D call TRBD1 (6 bases). Germline V gives CDR1 SQVTM, CDR2 ANQGSEA. Between the trimmed V and J ends, which lost 4 bases and 1 base, there was a span of 8 bases. The CDR3 length is 13 residues. CDR3 sequence (DNA): TGCAGCGTTGGACAGGAGAGCAATCAGCCCCAGCATTTT. Protein product: CSVGQESNQPQHF.

J is TRBJ2-2 and V is TRBV13; no reliable D call. Germline CDR1 PRHDT, CDR2 FYEKMQ (reference sequence). V dropped 4 bases and J dropped 4 bases, with 4 bases sitting between them. The CDR3 sequence is 12 residues long. CDR3 amino acids: CASSYFTGELFF. The CDR3, as DNA: TGTGCCAGCAGCTACTTCACCGGGGAGCTGTTTTTT. Full variable domain (missing parts from reference TRBV13 and TRBJ2-2): AAGVIQSPRHLIKEKRETATLKCYPIPRHDTVYWYQQGPGQDPQFLISFYEKMQSDKGSIPDRFSAQQFSDYHSELNMSSLELGDSALYFCASSYFTGELFFGEGSRLTVL.

A few counts support this clone. V gene TRBV19 combines with J gene TRBJ1-1; perhaps TRBD1 as D (6 bases). CDR1 and CDR2 from the germline V gene are LNHDA and SQIVND (reference sequence). The CDR3 contains 16 residues. The germline V and J ends were trimmed by 5 bases and 2 bases, with 18 bases remaining between them. The CDR3 sequence is CASSFIPQGLNTEAFF. As DNA, the CDR3 is TGTGCCAGTAGTTTCATTCCCCAGGGGCTTAACACTGAAGCTTTCTTT.